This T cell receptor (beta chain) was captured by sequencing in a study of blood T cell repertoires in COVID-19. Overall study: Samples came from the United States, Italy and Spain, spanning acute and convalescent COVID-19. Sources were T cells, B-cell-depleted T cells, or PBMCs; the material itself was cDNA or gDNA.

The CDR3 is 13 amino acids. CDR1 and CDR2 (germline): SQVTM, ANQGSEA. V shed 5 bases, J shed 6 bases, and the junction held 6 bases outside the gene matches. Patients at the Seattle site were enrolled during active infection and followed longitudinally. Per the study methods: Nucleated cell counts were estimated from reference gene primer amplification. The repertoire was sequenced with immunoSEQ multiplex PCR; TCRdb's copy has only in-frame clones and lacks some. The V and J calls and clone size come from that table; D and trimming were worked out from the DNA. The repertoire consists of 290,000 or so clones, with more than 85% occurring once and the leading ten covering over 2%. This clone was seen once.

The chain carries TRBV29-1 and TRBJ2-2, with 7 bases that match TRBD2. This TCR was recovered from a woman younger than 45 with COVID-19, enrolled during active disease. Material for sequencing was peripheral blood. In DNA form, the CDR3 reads TGCAGCGTTCGCGGGGGAGGGCCCGGGGAGCTGTTTTTT. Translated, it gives CSVRGGGPGELFF.